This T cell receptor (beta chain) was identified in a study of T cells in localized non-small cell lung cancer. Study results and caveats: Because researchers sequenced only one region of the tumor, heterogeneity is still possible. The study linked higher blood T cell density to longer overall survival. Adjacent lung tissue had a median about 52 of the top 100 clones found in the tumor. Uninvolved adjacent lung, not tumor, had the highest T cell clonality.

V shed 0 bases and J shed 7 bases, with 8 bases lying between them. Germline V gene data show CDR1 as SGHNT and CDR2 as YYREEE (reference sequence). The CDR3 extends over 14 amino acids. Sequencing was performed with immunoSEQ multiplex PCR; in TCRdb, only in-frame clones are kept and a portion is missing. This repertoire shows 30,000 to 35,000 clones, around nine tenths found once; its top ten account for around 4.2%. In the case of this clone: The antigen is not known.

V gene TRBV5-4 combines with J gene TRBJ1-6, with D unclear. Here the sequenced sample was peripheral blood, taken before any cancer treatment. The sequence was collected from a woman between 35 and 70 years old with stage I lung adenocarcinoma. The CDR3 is CASSLELGNSPLHF. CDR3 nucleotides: TGTGCCAGCAGCTTGGAATTAGGGAATTCACCCCTCCACTTT. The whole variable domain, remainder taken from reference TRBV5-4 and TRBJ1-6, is ETGVTQSPTHLIKTRGQQVTLRCSSQSGHNTVSWYQQALGQGPQFIFQYYREEENGRGNFPPRFSGLQFPNYSSELNVNALELDDSALYLCASSLELGNSPLHFGNGTRLTVT.